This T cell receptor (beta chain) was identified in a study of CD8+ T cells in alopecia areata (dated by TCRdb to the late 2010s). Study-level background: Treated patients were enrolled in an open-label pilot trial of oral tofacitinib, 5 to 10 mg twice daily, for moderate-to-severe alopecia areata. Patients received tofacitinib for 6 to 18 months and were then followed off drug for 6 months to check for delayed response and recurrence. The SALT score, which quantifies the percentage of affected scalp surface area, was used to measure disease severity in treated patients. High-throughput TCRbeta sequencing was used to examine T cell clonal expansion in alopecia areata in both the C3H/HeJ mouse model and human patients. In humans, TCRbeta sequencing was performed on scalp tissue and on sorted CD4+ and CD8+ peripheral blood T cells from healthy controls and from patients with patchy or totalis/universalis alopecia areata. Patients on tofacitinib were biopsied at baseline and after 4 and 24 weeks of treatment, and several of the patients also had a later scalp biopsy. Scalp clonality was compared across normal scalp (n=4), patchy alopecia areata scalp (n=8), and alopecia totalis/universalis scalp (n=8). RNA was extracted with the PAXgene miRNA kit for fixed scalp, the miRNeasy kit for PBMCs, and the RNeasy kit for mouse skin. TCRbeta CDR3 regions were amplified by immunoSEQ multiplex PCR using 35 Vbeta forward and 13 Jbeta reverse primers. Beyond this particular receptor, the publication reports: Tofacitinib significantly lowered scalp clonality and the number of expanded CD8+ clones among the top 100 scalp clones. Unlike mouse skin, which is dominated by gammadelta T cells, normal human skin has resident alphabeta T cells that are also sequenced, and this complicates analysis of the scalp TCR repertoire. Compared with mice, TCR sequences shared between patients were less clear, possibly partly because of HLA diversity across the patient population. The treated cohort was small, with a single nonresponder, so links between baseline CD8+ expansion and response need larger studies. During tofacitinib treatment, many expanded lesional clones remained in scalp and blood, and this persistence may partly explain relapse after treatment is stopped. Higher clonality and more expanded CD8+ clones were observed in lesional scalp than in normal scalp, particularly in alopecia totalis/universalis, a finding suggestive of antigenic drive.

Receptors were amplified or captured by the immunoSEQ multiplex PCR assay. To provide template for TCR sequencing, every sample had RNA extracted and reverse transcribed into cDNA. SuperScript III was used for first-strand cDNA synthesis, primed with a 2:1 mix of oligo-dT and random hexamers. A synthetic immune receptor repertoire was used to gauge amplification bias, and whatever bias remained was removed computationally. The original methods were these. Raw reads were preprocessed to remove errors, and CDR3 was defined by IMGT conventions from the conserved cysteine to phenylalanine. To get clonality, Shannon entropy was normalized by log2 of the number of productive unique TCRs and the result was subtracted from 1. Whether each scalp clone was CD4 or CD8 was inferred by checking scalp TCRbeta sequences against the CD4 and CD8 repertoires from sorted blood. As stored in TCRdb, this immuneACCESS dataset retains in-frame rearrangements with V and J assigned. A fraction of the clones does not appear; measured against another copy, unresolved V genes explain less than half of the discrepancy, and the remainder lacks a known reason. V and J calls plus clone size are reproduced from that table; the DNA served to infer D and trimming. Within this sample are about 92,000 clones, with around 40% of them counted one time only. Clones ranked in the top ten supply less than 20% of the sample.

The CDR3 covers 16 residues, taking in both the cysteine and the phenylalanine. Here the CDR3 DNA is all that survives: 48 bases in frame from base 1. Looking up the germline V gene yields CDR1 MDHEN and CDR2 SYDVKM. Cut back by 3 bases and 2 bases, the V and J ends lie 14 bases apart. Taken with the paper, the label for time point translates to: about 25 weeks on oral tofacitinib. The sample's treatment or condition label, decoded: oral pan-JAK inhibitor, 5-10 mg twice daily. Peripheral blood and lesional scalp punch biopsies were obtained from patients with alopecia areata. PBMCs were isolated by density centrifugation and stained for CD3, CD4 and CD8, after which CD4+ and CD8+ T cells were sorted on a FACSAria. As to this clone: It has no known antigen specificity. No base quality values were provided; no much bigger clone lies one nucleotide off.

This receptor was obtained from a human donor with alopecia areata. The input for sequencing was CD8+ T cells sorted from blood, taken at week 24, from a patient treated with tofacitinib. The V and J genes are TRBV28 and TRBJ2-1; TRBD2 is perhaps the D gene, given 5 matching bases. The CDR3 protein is CASSFPVQRPYNEQFF. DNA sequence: TGTGCCAGCAGTTTTCCGGTCCAGCGGCCCTACAATGAGCAGTTCTTC.